This TCR beta chain was sequenced in a study of cytomegalovirus exposure and HLA in healthy donors (dated by TCRdb to about 2017). For context, the study as a whole: An earlier analysis of approximately 600 of the donors reported approximately 270 Gb of sequence data and about 100 million unique TCR beta sequences from 150 million to 200 million T cells. In addition to the first cohort of around 670 subjects, a separate validation cohort of around 110 different subjects was used. An earlier analysis of about 600 of the donors used high-throughput TCR beta sequencing to judge whether each TCR beta V gene segment behaved as functional or pseudogenic. The study used immunosequencing to profile the T cell repertoires of several hundred subjects and linked those repertoires to cytomegalovirus serostatus. Donor age, sex, ethnicity and CMV serostatus were compiled alongside the repertoire data. Roughly five DR-DQ haplotypes were treated as single units for association and clustering because of strong linkage in the cohort. HLA typing covered class I and class II loci at four-digit resolution. A later genetic analysis took genome-wide SNP genotypes for about three fifths of the roughly 700 donors and used that subset as a discovery cohort. Rather than using new phenotypic data, the later analysis identified candidate immune exposures from TCR beta sequences and from how often those sequences occurred across donors. To study patterns of TCR occurrence, a later analysis re-analyzed previously published TCR beta repertoires from just over 650 donors and added high-resolution HLA genotyping. To predict cytomegalovirus infection status, the study brought together high-throughput TCR immunosequencing, statistical association of individual TCRs with disease status, and machine learning. Typing coverage varied by locus: roughly 620-630 donors for A, B, C, DRB1 and DQB1; roughly 520 for DQA1; about 570 for DPA1; 450 to 480 for DPB1. All discovery cohort repertoires had been generated on a single sequencing platform. On average, around 230,000 unique TCR beta nucleotide sequences were sequenced per donor among about 400 genotyped donors of the cohort, with about 19% of those sequences being non-productive. Among the roughly 410 genotyped donors, around 81% belonged to the genetic ancestry cluster associated with self-reported Caucasian donors. The study aimed to test whether cataloging public T cell receptors could reveal signatures of past pathogen exposure. Around 330 gigabases of sequencing data and 70 million to 95 million unique TCR sequences made up an early release that covered over 550 HLA-typed donors.

This clone appeared once. The specificity of this receptor is unknown. The record has no base qualities; no much larger clone is one base away. The library was generated by the immunoSEQ multiplex PCR assay. A mixture of 60 forward primers for TCR Vbeta segments and 13 reverse primers for TCR Jbeta segments was used in the multiplex PCR. A multiplex PCR assay on genomic DNA amplified the CDR3 region of rearranged TCR beta genes. The amplified TCR beta libraries were sequenced on the Illumina HiSeq System as 87-base-pair reads. The study's own analysis went as follows. A later analysis counted around 72 million unique TCR beta chains across the 550 to 800 repertoires, and roughly 10 million of these chains were shared by at least two donors. Raw reads were error-corrected and collapsed into unique sequences by a nearest-neighbor algorithm in which closely related sequences were merged to remove PCR and sequencing errors. Alignment of CDR3 sequences to IMGT reference sequences was used to assign V, D and J gene segments. Each retained sequence needed at least a six-nucleotide match to both a V gene segment and a J gene segment. Rearrangements were called productive when the CDR3 lacked stop codons and stayed in frame with V and J; all others were non-productive. Following IMGT convention, CDR3 was defined as the stretch from the second conserved V-encoded cysteine up to the conserved J-encoded phenylalanine. Sequences without an unambiguous match to a single V gene segment were excluded from the earlier analysis of about 600 of the donors. An earlier analysis of some 500 of the donors classified V segments as functional when productive rearrangements were above 56.7% and as segregating when the standard deviation between donors was above 5%. A statistical classification framework was developed to diagnose cytomegalovirus status using the catalog of TCR beta chain sequences. A later analysis assigned V and J genes by comparing TCR nucleotide sequences with IMGT/GENE-DB human TR gene sequences. The TCRdist pipeline was used in a later analysis to assign CDR3 sequences and most-parsimonious VDJ recombination scenarios. A later analysis defined each TCR beta chain by its CDR3 amino acid sequence plus V-gene family, and excluded reads lacking a unique V-gene family. To address suspected cross-contamination and a sequencing artifact, a later analysis removed approximately 600 highly shared, low-generation-probability nucleotide sequences. For each public chain, a later analysis derived a clonal expansion index from normalized ranks of inferred template counts within each repertoire. In a later analysis, generation probabilities were computed with a VDJ recombination model fitted to out-of-frame rearrangements, and the resulting probabilities were checked against IGoR. Hypergeometric tests were used in a later analysis to score TCR-TCR, TCR-HLA and TCR-CMV co-occurrence, with a repertoire-size bias correction applied to the TCR pairs. A later analysis estimated false discovery rates by permuting HLA or CMV assignments 20 times. A later analysis grouped co-occurring TCRs with DBSCAN, adding TCRdist sequence similarity when clustering within HLA-allele-positive subsets. For co-occurrence clustering, repertoires with fewer than 30,000 or more than 120,000 public chains were excluded, along with several repertoires with anomalous nucleotide sharing. In its TCRdb copy, this immuneACCESS table keeps in-frame sequences only and misses some clones. Where compared with another copy, unresolved V genes explain less than half of these, and the others have no known cause. That table gives V, J and clone size, and the DNA gave D and trimming. This sample has 95,000 to 150,000 clones in its table, and roughly 80% of those were observed once. Jointly, the top ten make up around 2% of the sample.

The cohort was made up of about 610 healthy bone marrow donors. Cohort members were all nominally healthy when sampled, although unrecorded immune exposures were likely present. The donor was CMV seronegative and was included in the group of about 400 seronegative cohort members. A peripheral blood sample was provided by each donor, and peripheral blood mononuclear cells were used for TCR beta sequencing. The Qiagen DNeasy Blood Extraction Kit was used to extract genomic DNA from the blood cell samples. What the authors observed across the whole study: Some IMGT-functional V segments, including TRBV6-2 and TRBV6-3, could not be told apart with the 87-base-pair reads, so those segments were excluded. Most CMV-associated TCR beta chains appeared to be HLA-restricted in a later analysis, and the HLA associations seemed to be driven largely by CMV exposure. The classifier was reported to diagnose cytomegalovirus status with high specificity and sensitivity in both the original cohort and the validation cohort. Immune exposure information for the cohort was limited to CMV serostatus. While some public TCRs were present in many individuals, most TCR sequences turned up only very rarely across donors. It was suggested by the authors that the approach could potentially be generalized to other disease states and immunological phenotypes. A later analysis associated roughly 17,000 TCR beta sequences with specific HLA alleles at a false discovery rate of 0.05. The presence/absence analyses assumed that sequencing depth was roughly uniform across donors, and that assumption may not be true. In vitro tests confirmed that three of the cytomegalovirus-associated TCR beta chains recognize cytomegalovirus antigens. The cohort was sequenced for TCR beta chains only, and without alpha or paired-chain data the features that could be detected were limited. When HLA alleles, especially DR and DQ, strongly co-occurred, TCR associations were difficult to assign to individual alleles. Compared with equally common non-associated chains, HLA-associated TCR beta chains in a later analysis were more clonally expanded and had lower generation probabilities. A further reported finding was that TCR beta sequences accurately predicted the HLA-A and HLA-B alleles for most subjects in the first cohort. In a later analysis, TCR association rates were found to vary across HLA loci, with the most associated TCRs seen for DRB1 alleles and the fewest for HLA-C alleles. According to a later analysis, parvovirus B19, influenza, CMV and Epstein-Barr virus appeared linked to several top co-occurrence clusters. According to a later genetic analysis, donors in an Asian-associated ancestry cluster had fewer N-insertions in productive TCRs than the approximately 700-donor mean. In the study, 164 TCR beta chains were listed as associated with cytomegalovirus. Correlated functional status among segregating V segments might reflect linkage disequilibrium, but an unknown experimental factor could not be ruled out. Because counts were too low, seventeen rarely observed V segments, including chromosome 9 orphons, were excluded from the earlier analysis of under 650 of the donors. In a later genetic analysis, a missense DCLRE1C variant was associated with V-gene and J-gene trimming of TCR beta chains, and the association was replicated in an independent cohort. A cluster of highly shared sequence variants was judged likely to represent a technical artifact of the sequencing pipeline. Broadly in line with IMGT annotations, most TCR beta V segments showed up in productive rearrangements about 90% or about 30% of the time in an earlier analysis of 587 of the donors. Because HLA typing was missing for some donors at each locus, association tests included only the typed subset.

V is cut by 0 bases and J by 4 bases, and the space between the germline ends is 7 bases. As encoded in the germline V gene, CDR1 is SGHVS while CDR2 is FNYEAQ. From the cysteine through the phenylalanine, the CDR3 covers 14 amino acids. Kept here is only the CDR3 DNA, which spans 42 bases and is read in frame from base 1. This TCR came from a man aged 25 to 45 in good health and CMV-seronegative. The specimen sequenced was PBMCs. In this chain, TRBV7-6 is recombined with TRBJ1-5; no D segment can be confidently identified. The DNA reads as follows: TGTGCCAGCAGCTTAGCACTAGGGAATCAGCCCCAGCATTTT. Its protein reads: CASSLALGNQPQHF.